This T cell receptor beta chain was obtained from a study of blood T cell repertoires in COVID-19. The overall study: T cells, B-cell-depleted T cells, or PBMCs supplied cDNA or gDNA.

The table came from immunoSEQ multiplex PCR; TCRdb's copy has only in-frame clones and leaves some out. The table lists about 33,000 clones, 80% to 90% of them singletons, with about an eighth in the top ten. The CDR3 totals 18 residues. Germline-derived CDR1 and CDR2 are SGHRS and YFSETQ. V shed 2 bases and J 2 bases; nucleotides not matched to a gene: 13. Sequencing used peripheral blood. The V call is TRBV5-1, the J call TRBJ2-5, with 9 bases identical to TRBD2. The receptor's source is a human donor in a cohort sampled during active COVID-19. The CDR3 coding sequence is TGCGCCAGCAGCTTACGAATGGGGAGCGGGGGGTTACAAGAGACCCAGTACTTC. It specifies CASSLRMGSGGLQETQYF.